The rows below give T cell receptor beta chains drawn from one sample of a study of cytomegalovirus exposure and HLA in healthy donors. Clones were read by immunoSEQ multiplex PCR, and TCRdb kept only the in-frame ones, dropping some. The sample holds more than 100,000 clones, about 76% seen once. The specimen was PBMCs. Receptors were obtained from a man between 60 and 75 years old in good health and CMV-seropositive. CDR3s include the opening cysteine and the closing phenylalanine or tryptophan. The order of the fields is J gene, V gene, clone size, D gene, CDR3 DNA, CDR3 protein. D genes are given only for firm matches. Only part of the rows carry a size: once, few, many, or a class if the clone is expanded.

TRBJ2-1,TRBV5-1,.,TRBD1,TGCGCCAGCAGCAAGCTCTCGGGACAGGGGGACAATGAGCAGTTCTTC,CASSKLSGQGDNEQFF
TRBJ2-3,TRBV9,.,.,TGTGCCAGCAGCGTAGTGGAGGGAGGAGGCACAGATACGCAGTATTTT,CASSVVEGGGTDTQYF
TRBJ1-2,TRBV5-6,.,TRBD1,TGTGCCAGCAGCTCGACAGGGCTGGGCTATGGCTACACCTTC,CASSSTGLGYGYTF
TRBJ2-1,TRBV12-5,few,TRBD2,TGTGCTAGTGGTTTGGCCTATACCTTGCGGGGGGCCTACAATGAGCAGTTCTTC,CASGLAYTLRGAYNEQFF
TRBJ2-7,TRBV9,.,TRBD1,TGTGCCAGCAGCGTAGAGGGACAGGGTTTCAACGAGCAGTACTTC,CASSVEGQGFNEQYF
TRBJ2-5,TRBV5-1,.,TRBD1,TGCGCCAGCAGGGGGGGGACAGGGCCATGGCGAGAGACCCAGTACTTC,CASRGGTGPWRETQYF
TRBJ1-2,TRBV30,.,.,TGTGCCTGTGGACAAGTAAATGGCTACACCTTC,CACGQVNGYTF
TRBJ2-3,TRBV2,.,TRBD1,TGTGCCAGCAGTGACGAGGGACAGGGGACCACAGATACGCAGTATTTT,CASSDEGQGTTDTQYF
TRBJ2-1,TRBV11-2,.,.,TGTGCCAGCAGCTTAGTGAGCGGGTTGGGGTACAATGAGCAGTTCTTC,CASSLVSGLGYNEQFF
TRBJ1-1,TRBV6-6,.,.,TGTGCCAGCAGTTCGCAGGGTGGGAACACTGAAGCTTTCTTT,CASSSQGGNTEAFF
TRBJ2-2,TRBV5-6,once,TRBD2,TGTGCCAGCAGCCGGGCGGGCGGGGGGGCAGTCACCGGGGAGCTGTTTTTT,CASSRAGGGAVTGELFF
TRBJ1-4,TRBV28,few,.,TGTGCCAGCAGCCAGGGGAAGGAAAAACTGTTTTTT,CASSQGKEKLFF